This T cell receptor (beta chain) was sequenced for a study of blood T cell repertoires in COVID-19. Across the study: The samples span acute and convalescent COVID-19 from the United States, Italy and Spain.

Measured with immunoSEQ multiplex PCR; TCRdb has only the in-frame clones, and not every one. The sample contains around 320,000 clones, nearly 90% of which appear only once. This clone showed up just a few times. The ends were cut back, 5 bases at V and 0 bases at J, with 13 bases in the middle. The CDR3 totals 15 residues. Germline CDR1 is SGHNT and CDR2 is YENEEA. Sequencing input: PBMCs or T cells enriched from blood (not recorded which). The sequence was obtained from a woman between 18 and 30 years old with acute COVID-19. The chain employs TRBV11-3 and TRBJ1-1, with D perhaps TRBD1 (6 bases). CDR3 protein: CASSPQGSMNTEAFF. CDR3 nucleotide sequence: TGTGCCAGCAGCCCACAGGGTAGCATGAACACTGAAGCTTTCTTT.